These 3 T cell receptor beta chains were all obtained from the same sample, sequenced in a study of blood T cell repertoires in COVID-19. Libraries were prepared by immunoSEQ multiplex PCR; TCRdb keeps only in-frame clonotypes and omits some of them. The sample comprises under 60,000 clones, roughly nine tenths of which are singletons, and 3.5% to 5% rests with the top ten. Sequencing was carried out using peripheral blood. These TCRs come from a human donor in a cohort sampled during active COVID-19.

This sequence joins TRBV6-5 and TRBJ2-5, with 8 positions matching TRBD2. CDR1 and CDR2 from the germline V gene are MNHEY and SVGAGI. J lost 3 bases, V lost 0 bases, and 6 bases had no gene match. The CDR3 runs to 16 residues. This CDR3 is CASSYSTSGGKETQYF. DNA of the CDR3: TGTGCCAGCAGTTACTCGACCTCGGGGGGGAAAGAGACCCAGTACTTC.

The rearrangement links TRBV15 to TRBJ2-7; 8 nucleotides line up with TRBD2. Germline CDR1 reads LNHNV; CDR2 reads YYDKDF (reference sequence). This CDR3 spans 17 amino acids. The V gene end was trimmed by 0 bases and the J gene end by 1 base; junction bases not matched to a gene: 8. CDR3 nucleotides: TGTGCCACCAGCAGAGATCATAGGGGCGGGGGGTCCTACGAGCAGTACTTC. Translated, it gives CATSRDHRGGGSYEQYF. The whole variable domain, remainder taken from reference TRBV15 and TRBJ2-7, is DAMVIQNPRYQVTQFGKPVTLSCSQTLNHNVMYWYQQKSSQAPKLLFHYYDKDFNNEADTPDNFQSRRPNTSFCFLDIRSPGLGDTAMYLCATSRDHRGGGSYEQYFGPGTRLTVT.

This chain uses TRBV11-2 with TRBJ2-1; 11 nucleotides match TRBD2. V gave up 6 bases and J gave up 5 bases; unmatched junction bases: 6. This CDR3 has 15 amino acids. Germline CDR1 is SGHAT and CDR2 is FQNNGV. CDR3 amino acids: CASRPTSGSHNEQFF. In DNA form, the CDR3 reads TGTGCCAGCAGACCTACTAGCGGGAGCCACAATGAGCAGTTCTTC. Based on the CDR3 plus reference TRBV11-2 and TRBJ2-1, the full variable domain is EAGVAQSPRYKIIEKRQSVAFWCNPISGHATLYWYQQILGQGPKLLIQFQNNGVVDDSQLPKDRFSAERLKGVDSTLKIQPAKLEDSAVYLCASRPTSGSHNEQFFGPGTRLTVL.